This T cell receptor beta chain stems from a study of cytomegalovirus exposure and HLA in healthy donors listed by TCRdb under 2017. Turning to the overall study: According to an earlier analysis of 587 of the donors, about 180 million T cells yielded roughly 110 million unique TCR beta sequences and 276 Gb of sequence data. Of the 350 to 450 genotyped donors, 65% to 90% were placed in the genetic ancestry cluster associated with self-reported Caucasian donors. On average, over 200,000 unique TCR beta nucleotide sequences were sequenced per donor among some 420 genotyped donors of the cohort, with 15% to 20% of those sequences being non-productive. Donor age, sex, ethnicity and CMV serostatus were compiled alongside the repertoire data. The T cell repertoires of some 700 subjects were profiled by immunosequencing and related to cytomegalovirus serostatus. In an earlier analysis of around 540 of the donors, high-throughput TCR beta sequencing was used to judge whether each TCR beta V gene segment behaved as functional or pseudogenic. In a later analysis, previously published TCR beta repertoires from 666 donors were re-analyzed and high-resolution HLA genotyping was added so that TCR occurrence patterns could be studied. The study aimed to test whether signatures of past pathogen exposure could be identified by cataloging public T cell receptors. Because of strong linkage in the cohort, five DR-DQ haplotypes were treated as single units for association and clustering. The later analysis used no new phenotypic data to find candidate immune exposures, relying instead on TCR beta sequences and their occurrence across donors. Class I and class II HLA loci were covered by the typing at four-digit resolution. An early release covering 500 to 750 HLA-typed donors comprised roughly 300 gigabases of sequencing data and 85 million to 100 million unique TCR sequences. Besides the first cohort of around 670 subjects, a separate validation cohort made up of roughly 120 different subjects was used. High-throughput TCR immunosequencing, statistical association of individual TCRs with disease status, and machine learning were combined to predict cytomegalovirus infection status. All discovery cohort repertoires had been generated on a single sequencing platform. Typing coverage varied by locus: about 629-630 donors for A, B, C, DRB1 and DQB1; roughly 500 for DQA1; around 610 for DPA1; about 450 for DPB1. A later genetic analysis used genome-wide SNP genotypes for about 55% of the 666 donors, treating that subset as a discovery cohort. The study at large found these results: Linkage disequilibrium might explain the correlated functional status among segregating V segments, but an unknown experimental factor could not be excluded. Assigning TCR associations to individual alleles was difficult when HLA alleles, especially DR and DQ, strongly co-occurred. Only TCR beta chains were sequenced in this cohort, and the absence of alpha or paired-chain data limited detectable features. According to a later analysis, most CMV-associated TCR beta chains appeared to be HLA-restricted, and the HLA associations seemed to be driven largely by CMV exposure. The authors suggested that the approach could potentially be extended to other disease states and immunological phenotypes. Sequencing depth was assumed to be roughly uniform across donors in the presence/absence analyses, though that assumption may not hold. For the cohort, immune exposure information was limited to CMV serostatus. According to a later genetic analysis, donors in an Asian-associated ancestry cluster had fewer N-insertions in productive TCRs than the approximately 630-donor mean. Most TCR sequences were seen in very few donors, while some public TCRs were found in many individuals. In a later analysis, TCR association rates were found to vary across HLA loci, with the most associated TCRs seen for DRB1 alleles and the fewest for HLA-C alleles. In vitro tests confirmed that a few of the cytomegalovirus-associated TCR beta chains recognize cytomegalovirus antigens. In an earlier analysis of some 540 of the donors, most TCR beta V segments appeared in productive rearrangements about 90% or about 30% of the time, broadly matching IMGT annotations. A cluster of highly shared sequence variants was judged likely to represent a technical artifact of the sequencing pipeline. Because some donors lacked HLA typing at each locus, the association tests relied only on the typed subset. In the study, around 160 TCR beta chains were listed as associated with cytomegalovirus. Because counts were too low, around 17 rarely observed V segments, including chromosome 9 orphons, were left out of the earlier analysis of approximately 580 of the donors. A later analysis reported that several top co-occurrence clusters appeared linked to parvovirus B19, influenza, CMV and Epstein-Barr virus. A further reported finding was that TCR beta sequences accurately predicted the HLA-A and HLA-B alleles for most subjects in the first cohort. In a later analysis, HLA-associated TCR beta chains showed more clonal expansion and lower generation probabilities than non-associated chains that were equally common. At a false discovery rate of 0.05, a later analysis linked around 15,000 TCR beta sequences to specific HLA alleles. In both the original and validation cohorts, the classifier was reported to diagnose cytomegalovirus status with high specificity and sensitivity. An association between a missense DCLRE1C variant and V-gene and J-gene trimming of TCR beta chains was found in a later genetic analysis and replicated in an independent cohort.

In total, about 650 healthy bone marrow donors made up the cohort. At the time of sampling, every cohort member was nominally healthy, though immune exposures that went unrecorded were likely present. The donor tested CMV seronegative and was one of the 352 seronegative cohort members. Every donor gave a peripheral blood sample, and the peripheral blood mononuclear cells from that sample were used for TCR beta sequencing. The Qiagen DNeasy Blood Extraction Kit was used to extract genomic DNA from the blood cell samples. Library construction relied on the immunoSEQ multiplex PCR assay. For the multiplex PCR, a mixture combining 60 forward primers for TCR Vbeta segments and 13 reverse primers for TCR Jbeta segments was used. Amplification of the CDR3 region of rearranged TCR beta genes was performed with a multiplex PCR assay on genomic DNA. The amplified TCR beta libraries were sequenced on the Illumina HiSeq System as 87-base-pair reads. The study's own analysis went as follows. In a later analysis, around 80 million unique TCR beta chains were counted across the approximately 640 repertoires, and roughly 11 million of these chains were shared by at least two donors. Raw reads were error-corrected and collapsed into unique sequences with a nearest-neighbor algorithm that merged closely related sequences to remove PCR and sequencing errors. V, D and J gene segments were assigned by aligning CDR3 sequences to IMGT reference sequences. For a sequence to be retained, a match of at least six nucleotides to both a V gene segment and a J gene segment was required. A rearrangement was called productive if the CDR3 had no stop codons and remained in frame with V and J, and every other rearrangement was called non-productive. Following IMGT convention, CDR3 was defined as the stretch from the second conserved V-encoded cysteine to the conserved J-encoded phenylalanine. In an earlier analysis of more than 550 of the donors, sequences lacking an unambiguous match to a single V gene segment were excluded. In an earlier analysis of approximately 550 of the donors, V segments were called functional above 56.7% productive rearrangements and were called segregating when the between-donor standard deviation exceeded 5%. To diagnose cytomegalovirus status from the catalog of TCR beta chain sequences, a statistical classification framework was built. V and J gene assignment, in a later analysis, came from comparing TCR nucleotide sequences with IMGT/GENE-DB human TR gene sequences. In a later analysis, CDR3 sequences and most-parsimonious VDJ recombination scenarios were assigned using the TCRdist pipeline. In a later analysis, every TCR beta chain was defined by the combination of its CDR3 amino acid sequence and its V-gene family, and reads without a unique V-gene family were dropped. A later analysis removed several hundred highly shared, low-generation-probability nucleotide sequences to deal with suspected cross-contamination and a sequencing artifact. A later analysis calculated a clonal expansion index for each public chain from normalized within-repertoire ranks of inferred template counts. In a later analysis, generation probabilities were computed using a VDJ recombination model fitted to out-of-frame rearrangements, and the results were checked against IGoR. In a later analysis, TCR-TCR, TCR-HLA and TCR-CMV co-occurrence was scored with hypergeometric tests, and a repertoire-size bias correction was applied to TCR pairs. False discovery rates were estimated in a later analysis by permuting HLA or CMV assignments 20 times. In a later analysis, co-occurring TCRs were grouped using DBSCAN, with TCRdist sequence similarity added in when clustering inside HLA-allele-positive subsets. Co-occurrence clustering excluded repertoires with fewer than 30,000 or more than 120,000 public chains, plus five with anomalous nucleotide sharing. TCRdb stores this immuneACCESS table with in-frame sequences only. Part of the clones is absent; in the studies checked, under half of the shortfall reflects unresolved V genes, and no reason is known for the rest. The D gene and trimming were derived from the DNA, and the V and J assignments and clone size from that table. The table for this sample lists around 130,000 clones; more than 70% of them were counted only once. Roughly 1% of the sample is in the top ten clones.

On this clone itself: Its antigen has not been determined. It has no much larger one-base neighbor in the sample; base qualities were not kept.

The sequence was obtained from a woman aged 60-75 years in good health and CMV-seronegative. Input material: PBMCs.

The CDR3 region has the sequence CASSPGSGSNTEAFF. The base sequence is TGTGCCAGCAGCCCCGGCTCGGGGTCGAACACTGAAGCTTTCTTT. The V gene is TRBV7-2 and the J gene is TRBJ1-1, with the D gene not clear enough to name. V is clipped by 5 bases and J by 1 base, and the sequence between their germline boundaries is 14 bases long. CDR1 and CDR2, looked up from the germline V gene, are SGHTA and FQGNSA. The CDR3 spans 15 residues, from the cysteine through the phenylalanine. Only the CDR3 DNA is retained, 45 bases long and in frame from the first base.